This is a list of T cell receptor beta chains from one sample in a study of blood T cells in healthy people across ages. TCRdb itself ran the 5' RACE reads through MiXCR, one entry per CDR3 protein. The table records over 700,000 distinct CDR3 sequences, about 25% of them present only once. These records were also assigned to another study, of T cells of mothers and their children.

Sequencing was carried out using blood. These receptors all stem from a boy younger than 18 in good health. CDR3s include the opening cysteine and the closing phenylalanine or tryptophan. Fields, in order: V gene, clone size, CDR3 protein. A clone size is listed for some rows: how often the clone was seen (once, few, many), or a class if it is expanded.

v_call: TRBV3-1
clone_size: once
cdr3_aa: CASSQGDGVGYTF

v_call: TRBV2
clone_size: few
cdr3_aa: CASMWEGAKNIQYF

v_call: TRBV6-5
clone_size: -
cdr3_aa: CASSYSPVNTEAFF

v_call: TRBV11-2
clone_size: -
cdr3_aa: CASSLVFRGTFYEQYF

v_call: TRBV20-1
clone_size: few
cdr3_aa: CSARDFGGMGNEQFF

v_call: TRBV20-1
clone_size: few
cdr3_aa: CSTDVGGQGNYEQYF

v_call: TRBV6-6
clone_size: -
cdr3_aa: CASTRTGYYEKLFF

v_call: TRBV3-1
clone_size: -
cdr3_aa: CASKWGQGETQYF

v_call: TRBV12-3/TRBV12-4
clone_size: many
cdr3_aa: CASSGDSKSGGYGYTF

v_call: TRBV19
clone_size: -
cdr3_aa: CASSPAGDYGYTF

v_call: TRBV29-1
clone_size: -
cdr3_aa: CSVETEAGKLFF

v_call: TRBV6-5
clone_size: few
cdr3_aa: CASSYRERTEAFF

v_call: TRBV7-2
clone_size: -
cdr3_aa: CASSLEPGPYGYTF

v_call: TRBV10-3
clone_size: few
cdr3_aa: CAISETGPGNYEQYF

v_call: TRBV4-2
clone_size: few
cdr3_aa: CASSRASGANEQFF